The T cell receptor (beta chain) described here comes from a study of blood T cell repertoires in COVID-19 (dated by TCRdb to the early 2020s). General notes on the study: The collaborator samples originated in the United States, Italy and Spain and spanned the acute and convalescent phases of COVID-19. The prospective study material was composed of cDNA or gDNA derived from T cells, B-cell-depleted T cells, or PBMCs. Deeply sampled blood TCRbeta repertoires from subjects exposed to, actively infected with, or recovered from COVID-19 were included in the dataset. A freely available public database, intended as a resource for researchers studying the immune response to SARS-CoV-2, is where the repertoires were released. The samples were drawn from two sources: the first 160 participants of the ongoing ImmuneRACE study, and 1,000 to 1,500 subjects contributed by 6 global collaborators. The sample metadata nearly always contained a de-identified subject ID, COVID-19 status, age in years and sex. Where HLA class I and class II types were available, the types were taken from metadata supplied by the sample provider, not from assay-based typing.

Findings and caveats that apply to the study as a whole: The quantity of clinical and demographic metadata differed by source and by participant and was supplied without curation.

CDR1 and CDR2 are drawn from the germline V gene: MNHEY, SVGAGI. Trimming leaves V shorter by 5 bases and J shorter by 2 bases, with the junction holding 2 bases beyond the gene matches. The CDR3 measures 15 amino acids from cysteine to phenylalanine. Only the CDR3 DNA stays, 45 bases, in frame from base 1. A word on this clone: This receptor's antigen is unknown. No base qualities exist here, and no much larger clone lies one base off it. This CDR3 is also generated by other DNA sequences in the sample.

Collaborating institutions collected whole blood in K2EDTA tubes following their own protocols. Collaborator samples were shipped for TCRbeta analysis as frozen whole blood, isolated PBMCs, or DNA extracted from either sample type. The immunoSEQ Assay, a bias-controlled multiplex PCR, was used to amplify TCRbeta CDR3 regions from genomic DNA. Per the source publication's procedure: The number of nucleated cells in each sample was estimated from the amplification of reference gene primers within the assay. To quantify the absolute abundance of each unique TCRbeta CDR3 rearrangement, sequence reads were collapsed and filtered. Productive Simpson clonality was computed per sample as the square root of Simpson's diversity index over productive rearrangements. In its TCRdb copy, this immuneACCESS table keeps in-frame sequences only and misses some clones. Where compared with another copy, unresolved V genes explain less than half of these, and the others have no known cause. That table gives V, J and clone size, and the DNA gave D and trimming. This sample gives some 65,000 clones in total; 85% to 95% of them show up just once. About 3% of the sample comes from the top ten.

The material sequenced was peripheral blood. Recombination joined TRBV6-5 with TRBJ2-6, with TRBD1 matching 8 junction bases. The TCR sequence derives from a man between 70 and 80 years old with active COVID-19. The sequenced DNA is TGTGCCAGCAGTCCGGACAGGGCTGGGGCCAACGTCCTGACTTTC. This yields the protein CASSPDRAGANVLTF.